The text below deals with one TCR beta chain. Its antigen is undetermined. The source of the sample is a study of cytomegalovirus exposure and HLA in healthy donors. Whole-study context: Later, an analysis reported that the 95 to 150 validation repertoires had used the same platform as the 500 to 800 first-cohort repertoires.

Notes on the study in general: High sensitivity and specificity were reportedly achieved when the classifier diagnosed cytomegalovirus status.

The method was immunoSEQ multiplex PCR; TCRdb's version includes in-frame clones alone and lacks a portion of them. The sample yields about 130,000 clones, 85% to 90% seen once. The donors were members of the validation cohort comprising about 120 subjects, separate from the roughly 680-subject first cohort. This TCR came from a woman in her 30s in good health and CMV-seropositive. Sequencing was done on a sample of PBMCs.

The CDR3 is CASSFRDRNNEQFF. The CDR3 DNA sequence: TGTGCCAGCAGCTTTCGGGACAGGAACAATGAGCAGTTCTTC. The gene calls are TRBV13 and TRBJ2-1; 8 positions agree with TRBD1. The CDR3 has 14 amino acids. Losses at the gene ends were 3 bases for V and 5 bases for J; bases not matched to a gene: 3. Germline CDR1 reads PRHDT; CDR2 reads FYEKMQ (reference sequence).